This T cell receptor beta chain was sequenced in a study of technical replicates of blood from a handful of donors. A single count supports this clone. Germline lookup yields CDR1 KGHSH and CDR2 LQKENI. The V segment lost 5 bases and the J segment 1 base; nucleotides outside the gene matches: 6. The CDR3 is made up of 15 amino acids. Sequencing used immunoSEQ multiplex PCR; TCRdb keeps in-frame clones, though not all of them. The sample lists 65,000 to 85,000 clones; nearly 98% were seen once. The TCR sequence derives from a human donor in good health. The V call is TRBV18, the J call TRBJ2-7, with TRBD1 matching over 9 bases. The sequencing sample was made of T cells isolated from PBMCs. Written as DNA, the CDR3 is TGTGCCAGCTCAAACCCGGGACAGGGATCCTACGAGCAGTACTTC. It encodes CASSNPGQGSYEQYF.